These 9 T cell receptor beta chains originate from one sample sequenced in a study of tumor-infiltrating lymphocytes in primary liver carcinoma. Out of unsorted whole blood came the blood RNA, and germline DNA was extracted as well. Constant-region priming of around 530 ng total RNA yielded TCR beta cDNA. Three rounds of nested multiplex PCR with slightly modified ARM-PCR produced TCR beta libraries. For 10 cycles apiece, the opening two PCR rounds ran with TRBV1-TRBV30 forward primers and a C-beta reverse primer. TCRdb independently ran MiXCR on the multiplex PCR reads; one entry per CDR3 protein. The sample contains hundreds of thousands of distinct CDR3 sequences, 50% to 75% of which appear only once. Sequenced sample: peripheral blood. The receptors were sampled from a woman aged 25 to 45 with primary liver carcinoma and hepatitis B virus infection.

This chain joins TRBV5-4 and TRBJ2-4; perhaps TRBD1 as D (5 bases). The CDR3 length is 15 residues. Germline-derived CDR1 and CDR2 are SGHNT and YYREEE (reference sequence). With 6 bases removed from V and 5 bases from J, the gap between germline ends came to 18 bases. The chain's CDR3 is CASTTGSGRQNIQYF. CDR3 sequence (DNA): TGTGCCAGCACCACAGGCTCCGGGCGTCAAAACATTCAGTACTTC. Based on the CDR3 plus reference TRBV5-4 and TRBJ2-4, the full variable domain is ETGVTQSPTHLIKTRGQQVTLRCSSQSGHNTVSWYQQALGQGPQFIFQYYREEENGRGNFPPRFSGLQFPNYSSELNVNALELDDSALYLCASTTGSGRQNIQYFGAGTRLSVL.

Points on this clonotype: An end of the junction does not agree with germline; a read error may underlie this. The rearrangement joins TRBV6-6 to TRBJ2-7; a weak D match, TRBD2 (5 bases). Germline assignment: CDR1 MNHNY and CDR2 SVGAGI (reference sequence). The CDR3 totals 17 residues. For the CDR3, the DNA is TGTGCCAGCAGTTACTCCTCCGGTCGTGGCTCGGGGTATGAGCAGTGCTTC. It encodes CASSYSSGRGSGYEQCF.

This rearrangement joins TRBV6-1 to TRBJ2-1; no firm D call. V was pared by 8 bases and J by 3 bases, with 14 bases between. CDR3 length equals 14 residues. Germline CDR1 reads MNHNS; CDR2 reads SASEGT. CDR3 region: CASRLRSDYNEQFF. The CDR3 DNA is TGTGCCAGCCGCCTAAGGAGCGACTACAATGAGCAGTTCTTC.

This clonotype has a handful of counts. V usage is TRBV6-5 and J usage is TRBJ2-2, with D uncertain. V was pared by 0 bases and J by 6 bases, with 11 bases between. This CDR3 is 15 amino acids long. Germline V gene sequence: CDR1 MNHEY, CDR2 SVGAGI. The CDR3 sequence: CASSYSLTNPGELFF. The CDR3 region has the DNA TGTGCCAGCAGTTACTCGTTAACAAACCCCGGGGAGCTGTTTTTT.

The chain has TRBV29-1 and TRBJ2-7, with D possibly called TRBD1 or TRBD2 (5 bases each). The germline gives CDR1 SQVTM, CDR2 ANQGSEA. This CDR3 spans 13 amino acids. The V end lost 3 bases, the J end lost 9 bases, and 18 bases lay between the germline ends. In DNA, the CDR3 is TGCAGCGTTGAGAGGAGGCCGGGGCTCGGGCAGTACTTC. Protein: CSVERRPGLGQYF.

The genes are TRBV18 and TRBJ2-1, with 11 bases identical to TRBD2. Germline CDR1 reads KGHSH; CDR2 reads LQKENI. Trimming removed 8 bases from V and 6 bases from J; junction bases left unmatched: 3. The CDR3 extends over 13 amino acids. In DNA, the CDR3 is TGTGCCAGCACCCTAGCGGGAGGCAATGAGCAGTTCTTC. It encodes CASTLAGGNEQFF. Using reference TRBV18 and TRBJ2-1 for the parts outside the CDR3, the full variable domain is NAGVMQNPRHLVRRRGQEARLRCSPMKGHSHVYWYRQLPEEGLKFMVYLQKENIIDESGMPKERFSAEFPKEGPSILRIQQVVRGDSAAYFCASTLAGGNEQFFGPGTRLTVL.

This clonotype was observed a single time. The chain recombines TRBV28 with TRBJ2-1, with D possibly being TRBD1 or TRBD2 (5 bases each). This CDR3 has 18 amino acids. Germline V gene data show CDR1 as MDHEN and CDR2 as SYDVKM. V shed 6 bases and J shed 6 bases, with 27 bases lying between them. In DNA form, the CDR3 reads TGTGCCAGCAGGACCGCCGGGACCCCCTTCTCTTCGGCCAATGAGCAGTTCTTC. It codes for CASRTAGTPFSSANEQFF.

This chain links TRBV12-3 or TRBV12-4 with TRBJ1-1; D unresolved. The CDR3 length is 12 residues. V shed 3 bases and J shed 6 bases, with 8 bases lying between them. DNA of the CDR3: TGTGCCAGCAGTTTCGGGCAGCCTGAAGCTTTCTTT. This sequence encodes CASSFGQPEAFF.

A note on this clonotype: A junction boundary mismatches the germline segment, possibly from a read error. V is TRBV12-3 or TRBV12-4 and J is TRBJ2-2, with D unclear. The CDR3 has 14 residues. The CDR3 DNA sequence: TGTGCCAACAGTTTATACAGCCTTGGGGGGGAGCTGTTTTTT. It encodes CANSLYSLGGELFF.